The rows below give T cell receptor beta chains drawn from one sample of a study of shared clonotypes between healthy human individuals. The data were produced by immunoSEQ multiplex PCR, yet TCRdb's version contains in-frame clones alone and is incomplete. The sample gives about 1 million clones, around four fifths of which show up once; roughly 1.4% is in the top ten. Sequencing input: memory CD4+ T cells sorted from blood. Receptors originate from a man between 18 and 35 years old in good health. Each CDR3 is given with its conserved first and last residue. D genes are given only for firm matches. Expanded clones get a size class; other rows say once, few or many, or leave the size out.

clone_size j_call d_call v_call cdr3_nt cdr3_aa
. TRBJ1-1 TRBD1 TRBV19 TGTGCCAGTAGTACGGGACAGGTAGCCACTGAAGCTTTCTTT CASSTGQVATEAFF
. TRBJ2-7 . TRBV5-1 TGCGCCAGCAGCTCGGGGACCCTGTCCCCCCACGAGCAGTACTTC CASSSGTLSPHEQYF
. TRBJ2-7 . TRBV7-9 TGTGCCAGCAGCCCCGTGCGCGGGATCCGGCCGTCCTACGAGCAGTACTTC CASSPVRGIRPSYEQYF
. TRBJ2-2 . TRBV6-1 TGTGCCAGCAGCAGACATGCGAACACCGGGGAGCTGTTTTTT CASSRHANTGELFF
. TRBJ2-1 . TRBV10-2 TGCGCCAGCAGTGAGTCTCGGGTGGGGGGATACAATGAGCAGTTCTTC CASSESRVGGYNEQFF
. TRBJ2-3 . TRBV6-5 TGTGCCAGCAGCCGAAACACAGATACGCAGTATTTT CASSRNTDTQYF
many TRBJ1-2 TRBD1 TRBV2 TGTGCCAGCGGGGGACAGGGGGCATCGCGCGGCTACACCTTC CASGGQGASRGYTF
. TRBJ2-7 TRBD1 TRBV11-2 TGTGCCAGCAGCTTAGAGGTTTTGGGACAGGCGATCTACGAGCAGTACTTC CASSLEVLGQAIYEQYF
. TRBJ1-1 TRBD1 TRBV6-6 TGTGCCAGCAGTTCAGACAGGGGGAACACTGAAGCTTTCTTT CASSSDRGNTEAFF
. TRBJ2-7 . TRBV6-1 TGTGCCAGCAGTGTTCCAGGGGGGCGCGAGCAGTACTTC CASSVPGGREQYF
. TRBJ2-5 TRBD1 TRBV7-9 TGTGCCAGCAGCCGGACAGGCCAAGAGACCCAGTACTTC CASSRTGQETQYF
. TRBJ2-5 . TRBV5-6 TGTGCCAGCAGCTTAGGTATTGGACCCGGAGAGACCCAGTACTTC CASSLGIGPGETQYF
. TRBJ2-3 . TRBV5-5 TGTGCCAGCAGCTTGGGTCTTTCTGGCACAGATACGCAGTATTTT CASSLGLSGTDTQYF
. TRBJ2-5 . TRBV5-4 TGTGCCAGCAGCTTGGGGGGGGTACAAGAGACCCAGTACTTC CASSLGGVQETQYF
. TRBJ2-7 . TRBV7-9 TGTGCCAGCAGCTTAAACAGGTGGGGGGACACCACCTACGAGCAGTACTTC CASSLNRWGDTTYEQYF
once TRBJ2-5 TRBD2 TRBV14 TGTGCCAGCGCGACTAGCGGGAGTGAGACCCAGTACTTC CASATSGSETQYF
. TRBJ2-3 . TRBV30 TGTGCCTGGCAGAGACAGACTAGCACAGATACGCAGTATTTT CAWQRQTSTDTQYF
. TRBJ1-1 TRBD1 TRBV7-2 TGTGCCAGCAGCTCCACAGGGGGTCCCATGAACACTGAAGCTTTCTTT CASSSTGGPMNTEAFF
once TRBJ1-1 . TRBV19 TGTGCCAGTAGTTACGGACCTACGGTGAACACTGAAGCTTTCTTT CASSYGPTVNTEAFF
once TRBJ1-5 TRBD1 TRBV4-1 TGCGCCAGCAGCCAACCTAGACAGGGGGCGAATCAGCCCCAGCATTTT CASSQPRQGANQPQHF
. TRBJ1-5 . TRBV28 TGTGCCAGCAGTCCCCTTGGGGGACTCAATCAGCCCCAGCATTTT CASSPLGGLNQPQHF
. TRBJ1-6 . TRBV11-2 TGTGCCAGCAGCTTAAGGACAGTCCCGAATTCACCCCTCCACTTT CASSLRTVPNSPLHF
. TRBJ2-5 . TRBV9 TGTGCCAGCAGCGTAGAAGGGTACGGCGGGCGGGAGACCCAGTACTTC CASSVEGYGGRETQYF
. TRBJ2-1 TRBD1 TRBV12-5 TGTGCTAGTACTGGACAGGGTAATGAGCAGTTCTTC CASTGQGNEQFF
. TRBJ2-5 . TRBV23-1 TGCGCCAGCAGTCAATCCGCCTGGGGCAAAGAGACCCAGTACTTC CASSQSAWGKETQYF
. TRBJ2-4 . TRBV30 TGTGCCTGGAGTGCACTCAGGGGAATCGGGAACATTCAGTACTTC CAWSALRGIGNIQYF
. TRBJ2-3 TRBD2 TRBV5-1 TGCGCCAGCAGCTTAGGGCAAACTAGCGGGATGGCCGCTCGTACAGATACGCAGTATTTT CASSLGQTSGMAARTDTQYF
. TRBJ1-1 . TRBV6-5 TGTGCCAGCAGGGCGACAGGGAACACTGAAGCTTTCTTT CASRATGNTEAFF
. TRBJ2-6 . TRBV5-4 TGTGCCAGCAGCCCAGGACCCAGCTCTGGGGCCAACGTCCTGACTTTC CASSPGPSSGANVLTF
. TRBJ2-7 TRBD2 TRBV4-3 TGCGCCAGCAGCCCTTTCCTAGCGGGGGGATACGAGCAGTACTTC CASSPFLAGGYEQYF
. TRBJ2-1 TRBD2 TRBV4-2 TGTGCCAGCAGCCAAGATCAGGTCGGGACTAGCAGGTTCTTC CASSQDQVGTSRFF
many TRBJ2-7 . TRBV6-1 TGTGCCAGCAGGATGACAGTCTCCTACGAGCAGTACTTC CASRMTVSYEQYF
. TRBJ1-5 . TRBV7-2 TGTGCCAGCAGCTTAGAGGTCGGGCGGTCCAATCAGCCCCAGCATTTT CASSLEVGRSNQPQHF
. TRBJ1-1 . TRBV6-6 TGTGCCAGCAAGGGCAGGGCCGAGGTCCCTGAAGCTTTCTTT CASKGRAEVPEAFF
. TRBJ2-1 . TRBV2 TGTGCCAGCAACCCTCGGGCGGAGCAGTTCTTC CASNPRAEQFF
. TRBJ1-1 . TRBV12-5 TGTGCTAGTGGTATAGAGCCAAACACTGAAGCTTTCTTT CASGIEPNTEAFF
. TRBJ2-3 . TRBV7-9 TGTGCCAGCAGCCCCCGGAGAGCTAGCACAGATACGCAGTATTTT CASSPRRASTDTQYF
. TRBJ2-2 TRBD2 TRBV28 TGTGCCAGCAGTTTAGGGACTATCCCCGGGGAGCTGTTTTTT CASSLGTIPGELFF
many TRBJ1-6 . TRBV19 TGTGCCAGTAGTATAGGCGACGGCGGGAATTCACCCCTCCACTTT CASSIGDGGNSPLHF
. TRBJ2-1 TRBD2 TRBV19 TGTGCCACCGGAGGCCAAGCGGGAGGGCCTGGTGAGCAGTTCTTC CATGGQAGGPGEQFF
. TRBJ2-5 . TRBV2 TGTGCCAGCAGTAATGTCGGGGGGCCTCAAGAGACCCAGTACTTC CASSNVGGPQETQYF
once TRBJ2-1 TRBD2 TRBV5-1 TGCGCCAGCAGCTTGGCGTTCGCTAGCGGGGGCCCGAGCTCCTACAATGAGCAGTTCTTC CASSLAFASGGPSSYNEQFF
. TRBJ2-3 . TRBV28 TGTGCCAGCAGTTTAGGCTCAGATACGCAGTATTTT CASSLGSDTQYF
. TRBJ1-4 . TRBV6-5 TGTGCCAGCAGTTCGACAGGAGTTAATGAAAAACTGTTTTTT CASSSTGVNEKLFF
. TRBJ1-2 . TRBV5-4 TGTGCCAGCAGCTTGGGGGGGAGTCAGGGATATGGCTACACCTTC CASSLGGSQGYGYTF
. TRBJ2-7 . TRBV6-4 TGTGCCAGCAGTGACCGTTTACGGGACTCCTACGAGCAGTACTTC CASSDRLRDSYEQYF
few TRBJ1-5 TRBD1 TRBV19 TGTGCCAGTAGTATAGGCCTCGACAGGGCCGCGCCCCAGCATTTT CASSIGLDRAAPQHF
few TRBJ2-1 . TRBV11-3 TGTGCCAGCAGCTTATCCACGAATGAGCAGTTCTTC CASSLSTNEQFF
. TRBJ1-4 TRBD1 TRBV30 TGTGCCTCGACTAGACAGGGGGCGGAGGAAAAACTGTTTTTT CASTRQGAEEKLFF
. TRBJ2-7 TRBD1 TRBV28 TGTGCCAGCGGGACAGCGCTCTCCTACGAGCAGTACTTC CASGTALSYEQYF
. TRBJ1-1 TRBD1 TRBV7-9 TGTGCCAGCAGGTCCGCCGGGACAGAGAACACTGAAGCTTTCTTT CASRSAGTENTEAFF
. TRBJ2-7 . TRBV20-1 TGCAGTGCAGCGAACTACGAGCAGTACTTC CSAANYEQYF
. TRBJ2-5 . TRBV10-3 TGTGCCATCAGTGAAAGCCAAGAGACCCAGTACTTC CAISESQETQYF
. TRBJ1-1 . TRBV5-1 TGCGCCAGCAGCTTGGTTTCGAACACTGAAGCTTTCTTT CASSLVSNTEAFF
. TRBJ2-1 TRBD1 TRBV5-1 TGCGCCAGCAGTAATGACAGGGGCGGCAATGAGCAGTTCTTC CASSNDRGGNEQFF
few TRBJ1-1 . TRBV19 TGTGCCAGTAGTACCCCTTGGGGGGGAATGAACACTGAAGCTTTCTTT CASSTPWGGMNTEAFF
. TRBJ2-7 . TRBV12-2 TGTGCAAGTCGCTCCCGCCCGAGGGGGACAAATTCCTACGAGCAGTACTTC CASRSRPRGTNSYEQYF
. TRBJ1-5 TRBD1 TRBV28 TGTGCCAGCAGTTTAATTTTGAGACAGGGTGATCAGCCCCAGCATTTT CASSLILRQGDQPQHF
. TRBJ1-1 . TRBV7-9 TGTGCCAGCAGCTTAGGGGCAGGGGCGGACACTGAAGCTTTCTTT CASSLGAGADTEAFF
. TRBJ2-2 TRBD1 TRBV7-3 TGTGCCAGCAGCTCGGGACAGGGAGTCACCGGGGAGCTGTTTTTT CASSSGQGVTGELFF